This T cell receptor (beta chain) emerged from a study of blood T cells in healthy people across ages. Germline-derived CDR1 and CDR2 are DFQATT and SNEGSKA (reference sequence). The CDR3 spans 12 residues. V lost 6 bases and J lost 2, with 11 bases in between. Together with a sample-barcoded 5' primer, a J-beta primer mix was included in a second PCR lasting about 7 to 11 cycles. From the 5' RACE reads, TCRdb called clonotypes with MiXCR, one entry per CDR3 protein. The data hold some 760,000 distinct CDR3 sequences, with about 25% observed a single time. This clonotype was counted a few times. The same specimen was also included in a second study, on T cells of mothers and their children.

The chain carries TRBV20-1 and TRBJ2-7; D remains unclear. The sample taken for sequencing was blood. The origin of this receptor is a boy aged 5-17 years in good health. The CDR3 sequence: CSASRETYEQYF. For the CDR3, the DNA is TGCAGTGCGAGTAGGGAAACCTACGAGCAGTACTTC.